A selection of T cell receptor beta chains follows, all from one sample in a study of cytomegalovirus exposure and HLA in healthy donors. Method: immunoSEQ multiplex PCR; TCRdb's copy keeps in-frame clones and lacks some. The sample includes some 87,000 clones, around four fifths of them seen just once. The sequencing sample was made of PBMCs. The receptors shown here come from a man in his fifties or sixties in good health and CMV-seropositive. The CDR3 runs from the conserved cysteine through the conserved F or W. The D gene is left open where the match is weak. Clone size is stated in some rows and not others, as once, few, many or a class when expanded.

TRBV19	TRBD1	TRBJ1-2	-	TGTGCCAGTAGGACAACCTCGGGACAGGTCATTTATGGCTACACCTTC	CASRTTSGQVIYGYTF
TRBV6-5	TRBD2	TRBJ2-7	-	TGTGCCAGCAGTTCCGGACTAGGCCACTACGAGCAGTACTTC	CASSSGLGHYEQYF
TRBV7-2	-	TRBJ2-3	-	TGTGCCAGCAGCGACAGATTTGGCACAGATACGCAGTATTTT	CASSDRFGTDTQYF
TRBV6-5	TRBD1	TRBJ1-2	-	TGTGCCAGCAGTTATTCCGGGACAGGGCATGGCTACACCTTC	CASSYSGTGHGYTF
TRBV5-4	TRBD2	TRBJ2-5	-	TGTGCCAGCAGCTTGGGGGAGGGTGTGACCCAGTACTTC	CASSLGEGVTQYF
TRBV6-1	-	TRBJ1-1	-	TGTGCCAGCAGTCGCCTGAGAGCGGAAGCTTTCTTT	CASSRLRAEAFF
TRBV11-3	-	TRBJ2-7	-	TGTGCCAGCAGCTTCAGGGGTGCCAACGAGCAGTACTTC	CASSFRGANEQYF
TRBV4-3	-	TRBJ2-7	-	TGCGCCAGCAGCCAAGATAGACACCCCTACGAGCAGTACTTC	CASSQDRHPYEQYF
TRBV4-3	-	TRBJ1-2	-	TGCGCCAGCAGCCAAGATTTTACAGCGGGCTATGGCTACACCTTC	CASSQDFTAGYGYTF
TRBV7-9	-	TRBJ2-7	-	TGTGCCAGCAGCTTTGGACAGTCGGTATATGGCGAGCAGTACTTC	CASSFGQSVYGEQYF
TRBV9	TRBD1	TRBJ2-5	once	TGTGCCAGCAGCGTAGGGGACAGGTCCCCGCAAGAGACCCAGTACTTC	CASSVGDRSPQETQYF
TRBV4-1	TRBD1	TRBJ1-6	-	TGCGCCAGCAGTCTGGGGGGACAGGGGTCTTCACCCCTCCACTTT	CASSLGGQGSSPLHF
TRBV5-6	TRBD2	TRBJ2-3	-	TGTGCCAGCAGCTTGACGACTAGCGGGGTAGCAGATACGCAGTATTTT	CASSLTTSGVADTQYF
TRBV11-1	-	TRBJ1-1	-	TGTGCCAGCAGCTTTCACTCCAACACTGAAGCTTTCTTT	CASSFHSNTEAFF
TRBV5-6	TRBD2	TRBJ2-7	-	TGTGCCAGCAGCTCCACGGGGGGGTCCTACTACGAGCAGTACTTC	CASSSTGGSYYEQYF
TRBV7-2	-	TRBJ2-2	-	TGTGCCAGCAGCTTAGCGCTATACACCGGGGAGCTGTTTTTT	CASSLALYTGELFF
TRBV7-9	-	TRBJ2-3	-	TGTGCCGGGGGCCAAGGACCCACAGATACGCAGTATTTT	CAGGQGPTDTQYF
TRBV30	-	TRBJ2-3	-	TGTGCCTGGAGTCCCACAGGAGATACGCAGTATTTT	CAWSPTGDTQYF
TRBV7-8	TRBD1	TRBJ2-3	-	TGTGCCAGCAGCTTAGCCAGGGACAGCTTAACGCAGTATTTT	CASSLARDSLTQYF
TRBV6-5	-	TRBJ2-7	-	TGTGCCAGCAGTAGGGGACGGGACACATCCTACGAGCAGTGCTTC	CASSRGRDTSYEQCF
TRBV25-1	TRBD1	TRBJ2-7	-	TGTGCCAGCAGTCAAACCGGGACAGTATCCTACGAGCAGTACTTC	CASSQTGTVSYEQYF
TRBV4-3	-	TRBJ2-2	-	TGCGCCAGCAGCCAAGAGGCGGACTGGAACACCGGGGAGCTGTTTTTT	CASSQEADWNTGELFF
TRBV27	TRBD2	TRBJ2-7	once	TGTGCCAGCAGTCCTATCGGACTAGCGGTGACCTACGAGCAGTACTTC	CASSPIGLAVTYEQYF
TRBV5-1	TRBD1	TRBJ2-1	-	TGCGCCAGCAGCCCCGGACAGGTTTACAATGAGCAGTTCTTC	CASSPGQVYNEQFF
TRBV4-3	-	TRBJ2-7	-	TGCGCCAGCAGCCGCGGTGGACAATCTCGCGAGCAGTACTTC	CASSRGGQSREQYF
TRBV19	-	TRBJ1-2	-	TGTGCCAGTAGTATAGGATTGGGCCGAAACTATGGCTACACCTTC	CASSIGLGRNYGYTF
TRBV4-1	TRBD2	TRBJ2-1	-	TGCGCCAGCAGCCAAGGTCTAGCGGAATACTACAATGAGCAGTTCTTC	CASSQGLAEYYNEQFF
TRBV18	TRBD1	TRBJ1-6	-	TGTGCCAGCTCACCCCAACAGGGGCGAAATTCACCCCTCCACTTT	CASSPQQGRNSPLHF
TRBV4-3	TRBD2	TRBJ2-1	-	TGCGCCAGCAGCCAGGGGACTAGCGGGGGGACCAGCTCCTACAATGAGCAGTTCTTC	CASSQGTSGGTSSYNEQFF
TRBV7-9	-	TRBJ2-7	-	TGTGCCAGCGCCCAGGACATAGCCTACGAGCAGTACTTC	CASAQDIAYEQYF
TRBV7-9	TRBD1	TRBJ1-2	-	TGTGCCAGCAGCAGACAGGGGGCTGGCTACACCTTC	CASSRQGAGYTF
TRBV25-1	-	TRBJ2-1	-	TGTGCCAGCAGTGACGCGGGCAGGGGGGTCTACAATGAGCAGTTCTTC	CASSDAGRGVYNEQFF
TRBV7-2	-	TRBJ2-7	-	TGTGCCAGCAGCGAGGGGGTCTCCTACGAGCAGTACTTC	CASSEGVSYEQYF
TRBV11-2	TRBD2	TRBJ2-1	-	TGTGCCAGCAGACCCTACCCTAGCGGGGGGGTGAACAATGAGCAGTTCTTC	CASRPYPSGGVNNEQFF
TRBV9	-	TRBJ2-2	once	TGTGCCAGCAGCACCCCCAGGGGGGTCACCACCGGGGAGCTGTTTTTT	CASSTPRGVTTGELFF
TRBV18	-	TRBJ2-5	few	TGTGCCAGCTCACCACCCGGGACACCCACGATACAGACCCAGTACTTC	CASSPPGTPTIQTQYF
TRBV19	-	TRBJ1-2	once	TGTGCCAGTTCTCGGGGTGTGGAGGGCTACACCTTC	CASSRGVEGYTF